This passage covers 16 T cell receptor beta chains from one sample sequenced in a study of blood T cells in healthy people across ages. The use of a sample-barcoded 5' primer and a J-beta primer mix characterized a second PCR of about 6 to 11 cycles. TCRdb re-analysed the 5' RACE reads in MiXCR, keeping a single row per CDR3 protein. This sample yields about 800,000 distinct CDR3 sequences, of which around half are seen a single time; around 18% belongs to the top ten. Sequencing used blood. These receptors originate from a man older than 75 in good health.

The chain couples TRBV29-1 to TRBJ1-1, with unresolved D. Germline CDR1 SQVTM, CDR2 ANQGSEA. This CDR3 spans 15 amino acids. Trimming left V 6 bases short and J 4 bases short, with 21 bases between. The CDR3 coding sequence is TGCAGCGTCCTCCCCTCATCCCCCAGGACCACTGAAGCTTTCTTT. Its protein is CSVLPSSPRTTEAFF.

This chain joins TRBV11-3 and TRBJ2-1, with TRBD2 as a possible D gene (6 bases). The V and J ends lost 4 bases and 2 bases respectively, with 15 bases between them. The CDR3 loop spans 16 amino acids. Germline V gene data show CDR1 as SGHNT and CDR2 as YENEEA. The CDR3 coding sequence is TGTGCCAGCAGCTCCCGAGGGCCGGGAGCCTACAATGAGCAGTTCTTC. This encodes CASSSRGPGAYNEQFF.

This clonotype has more than one count but fewer than ten. This chain connects TRBV11-2 to TRBJ2-3; D uncertain. In germline, CDR1 is SGHAT, CDR2 FQNNGV. The CDR3 loop spans 14 amino acids. Trimming cost V 2 bases and J 2 bases, with 8 bases left between them. The CDR3 sequence is CASSLLILTDTQYF. The DNA of the CDR3 is TGTGCCAGCAGCTTATTAATCCTCACAGATACGCAGTATTTT.

The rearrangement joins TRBV27 to TRBJ2-5, with D maybe TRBD2 (6 bases). Germline CDR1 MNHEY, CDR2 SMNVEV (reference sequence). The length of the CDR3 is 14 residues. The V end lost 5 bases, the J end lost 11 bases, and 21 bases lay between the germline ends. The CDR3 nucleotides read TGTGCCAGCAGTCCAGGACCGGGACTCCAAGAGCAGTACTTC. Translation gives CASSPGPGLQEQYF.

This clonotype was counted only a few times. The DNA for the CDR3 is TGTGCCAGCAGTCAGAATGGGCTAGCGGGCTACTACGAGCAGTACTTC. Its protein is CASSQNGLAGYYEQYF. V gene TRBV27 combines with J gene TRBJ2-7, with TRBD2 matching over 8 bases. Germline V lookup: CDR1 MNHEY, CDR2 SMNVEV (reference sequence). The CDR3 loop spans 16 amino acids. With V trimmed by 5 bases and J by 3 bases, 12 bases remained unmatched.

This clonotype was seen once. The V call is TRBV28, the J call TRBJ2-7; 7 bases agree with TRBD2. Germline CDR1 is MDHEN and CDR2 is SYDVKM. Trimming at V came to 6 bases and at J to 3 bases, leaving 11 bases not matched to a gene. The CDR3 is 15 amino acids. CDR3 sequence: CASSASGVHLYEQYF. The CDR3 DNA is TGTGCCAGCAGCGCAAGCGGGGTCCACCTCTACGAGCAGTACTTC.

The CDR3 DNA reads as TGCAGCGTTGGGGACAGCCTACAGGAGACCCAGTACTTC. Its translation: CSVGDSLQETQYF. The chain carries TRBV29-1 and TRBJ2-7; 7 bases match TRBD1. The last part of the DNA fits TRBJ2-5 better; the J call may be wrong. This CDR3 comprises 13 residues. Germline CDR1 reads SQVTM; CDR2 reads ANQGSEA.

On this clonotype: A read error is possible here, since a much larger clone lies one base away. The gene calls are TRBV2 and TRBJ2-1, with D tentatively TRBD1 or TRBD2 (5 bases each). Germline lookup yields CDR1 SNHLY and CDR2 FYNNEI. Trimming shortened V by 4 bases and J by 8 bases, and 18 bases separated the two germline ends. The CDR3 has 15 residues. Here the CDR3 reads CASSVGELGSDEQFF. The DNA for the CDR3 is TGTGCCAGCAGTGTGGGGGAACTGGGCTCGGATGAGCAGTTCTTC.

This clonotype appeared a single time. The chain links TRBV5-1 to TRBJ2-5, with a possible D match to TRBD1 (5 bases). The end of the DNA aligns better with TRBJ2-7, so the J call may be wrong. CDR1 SGHRS and CDR2 YFSETQ come from the germline V gene. The CDR3 runs 13 residues. DNA of the CDR3: TGCGCCAGCAGCTGGGCCAAGGGGTACGAGCAGTACTTC. Translated: CASSWAKGYEQYF.

The chain uses TRBV10-3 and TRBJ2-1; D is tentatively TRBD1 or TRBD2 (5 bases each). From germline, CDR1 is ENHRY and CDR2 SYGVKD. The CDR3 covers 12 residues. The V end lost 10 bases, the J end lost 9 bases, and 16 bases lay between the germline ends. The CDR3 spells CASRDGYGEQFF. Here the CDR3 DNA reads TGTGCCAGCCGGGACGGCTATGGTGAGCAGTTCTTC.

Many counts were recorded for this clonotype. The chain recombines TRBV7-2 with TRBJ2-7; D is perhaps TRBD1 or TRBD2 (5 bases each). Trimming stripped 5 bases from V and 3 bases from J, with 14 bases between. The germline gives CDR1 SGHTA, CDR2 FQGNSA. This CDR3 comprises 14 residues. CDR3 residues: CASSPWDADYEQYF. The CDR3 DNA is TGTGCCAGCAGCCCCTGGGACGCAGACTACGAGCAGTACTTC.

This clonotype was seen only a few times. In DNA, the CDR3 is TGTGCCAGCAGCCAAGATGGGGGTGAGCAGTTCTTC. Amino acids: CASSQDGGEQFF. V is TRBV11-2 and J is TRBJ2-1; possibly TRBD1 or TRBD2 for D (5 bases each). Trimming shortened V by 5 bases and J by 9 bases, and 11 bases separated the two germline ends. The CDR3 has 12 amino acids. Per germline, CDR1 SGHAT and CDR2 FQNNGV.

The genes are TRBV6-2 or TRBV6-3 and TRBJ2-1; D might be TRBD1 or TRBD2, each matching 6 bases. This CDR3 spans 16 amino acids. CDR1 and CDR2 (germline): MNHEY, SVGEGT. The V and J ends lost 6 bases and 4 bases respectively, with 19 bases between them. This CDR3 reads CASRQLLGGEYNEQFF. The DNA for the CDR3 is TGTGCCAGCAGACAGCTTTTGGGGGGCGAGTACAATGAGCAGTTCTTC.

Comments on this clonotype: This clone may be a read error of a much larger clone one base away. The chain carries TRBV20-1 and TRBJ2-1, with D perhaps TRBD2 (6 bases). The CDR3 runs to 17 residues. Germline V gene data show CDR1 as DFQATT and CDR2 as SNEGSKA (reference sequence). The CDR3 sequence: CSAREVSGTSSCNEQFF. CDR3 bases: TGCAGTGCTAGAGAGGTCAGCGGAACTAGCTCCTGCAATGAGCAGTTCTTC.

A word on this clonotype: Germline and junction disagree at one end, which may indicate a read error. V and J are TRBV4-3 and TRBJ1-2, with D maybe TRBD1 (5 bases). The CDR3 has 16 residues. From germline, CDR1 is LGHNA and CDR2 YSLEER. The CDR3 coding sequence is TGCGCCAGCAGCCAAGATTTAAACAGGTTCTTGTATGGCTGCACCTTC. Translation: CASSQDLNRFLYGCTF.

This clonotype was seen a handful of times. The chain links TRBV11-3 to TRBJ2-1, with TRBD1 as a possible D gene (6 bases). The CDR3 loop spans 15 amino acids. Germline V gene sequence: CDR1 SGHNT, CDR2 YENEEA. The germline V and J ends were trimmed by 1 base and 2 bases, with 9 bases remaining between them. The CDR3 region has the DNA TGTGCCAGCAGCTTAGCGACAGGTCCCTACAATGAGCAGTTCTTC. As protein: CASSLATGPYNEQFF. Using reference TRBV11-3 and TRBJ2-1 for the parts outside the CDR3, the full variable domain is EAGVVQSPRYKIIEKKQPVAFWCNPISGHNTLYWYLQNLGQGPELLIRYENEEAVDDSQLPKDRFSAERLKGVDSTLKIQPAELGDSAVYLCASSLATGPYNEQFFGPGTRLTVL.